These T cell receptor beta chains were read from a single sample in a study of human T cells and chemical hapten exposure. TCRdb re-called the RACE reads with MiXCR, one entry per CDR3 protein. The sample has 250,000 or so distinct CDR3 sequences, approximately 8.6% seen once; the top ten hold about 2.5%. The material was whole blood, obtained in connection with sensitization to the hapten diphenylcyclopropenone (DPC). These receptors originate from a woman in her forties with alopecia areata. Some clones in this sample may be carry-over from other donors' samples. The CDR3 runs from the conserved cysteine through the conserved F or W.

j_gene	v_gene	CDR3aa
TRBJ1-2	TRBV6-5	CASSYGHVYGYTF
TRBJ2-6	TRBV2	CASSERGSGANVLTF
TRBJ2-2	TRBV10-3	CASSDSGTFGGELFF
TRBJ2-2	TRBV12-3/TRBV12-4	CASSLLGGNTGELFF
TRBJ2-3	TRBV7-9	CASSPPHRAGEAVDTQYF
TRBJ2-3	TRBV7-8	CASSLSGGKYF
TRBJ1-3	TRBV7-2	CASSPPGSSSLSGNTIYF
TRBJ1-2	TRBV6-5	CASSVGRIYGYTF
TRBJ1-1	TRBV27	CASRLQGGTEAFF
TRBJ2-2	TRBV18	CASSPSRSGELFF
TRBJ2-7	TRBV6-2/TRBV6-3	CASTISEPLRGQYF
TRBJ2-2	TRBV12-3/TRBV12-4	CASSRGETYTGELFF
TRBJ2-2	TRBV20-1	CSARDLGGLANGELFF
TRBJ1-1	TRBV7-9	CASSSRTGRGTEAFF
TRBJ1-1	TRBV7-2	CASSLAGSDTEAFF
TRBJ1-5	TRBV20-1	CSASISVASNQPQHF
TRBJ2-3	TRBV5-4	CATSGLAVGDTQYF
TRBJ2-1	TRBV7-2	CASSSLQGNEQFF
TRBJ2-1	TRBV24-1	CATSDFRDSNNEQFF
TRBJ2-2	TRBV7-2	CAGSGTSAPAGELFF